This T cell receptor (beta chain) was captured by sequencing in a study of shared clonotypes between healthy human individuals. Germline CDR1 and CDR2: SGHNT and YENEEA. J was trimmed by 8 bases and V by 4 bases; bases with no gene match: 9. The CDR3 covers 15 residues. Selected positively for CCR7 and CD45RO-negative, naive CD8 cells excluded terminally differentiated effector memory CD45RA+ cells. The sorted-subset replicate PCRs were given 200 ng DNA, which is 30,000 to 35,000 T cell genomes. The method was immunoSEQ multiplex PCR; TCRdb's version includes in-frame clones alone and lacks a portion of them. There are around 700,000 clones in the sample; about 91% occur only once, and 20% to 25% lies in the top ten.

The sample consisted of naive CD8+ T cells sorted from blood. The J gene is TRBJ2-1, the V gene TRBV11-3, with 9 bases matching TRBD2. This clonotype was obtained from a man aged 25-40 years in good health. CDR3 nucleotide sequence: TGTGCCAGCAGCTCCCGTAGCGGGAGTGGCGATGAGCAGTTCTTC. Its protein is CASSSRSGSGDEQFF.